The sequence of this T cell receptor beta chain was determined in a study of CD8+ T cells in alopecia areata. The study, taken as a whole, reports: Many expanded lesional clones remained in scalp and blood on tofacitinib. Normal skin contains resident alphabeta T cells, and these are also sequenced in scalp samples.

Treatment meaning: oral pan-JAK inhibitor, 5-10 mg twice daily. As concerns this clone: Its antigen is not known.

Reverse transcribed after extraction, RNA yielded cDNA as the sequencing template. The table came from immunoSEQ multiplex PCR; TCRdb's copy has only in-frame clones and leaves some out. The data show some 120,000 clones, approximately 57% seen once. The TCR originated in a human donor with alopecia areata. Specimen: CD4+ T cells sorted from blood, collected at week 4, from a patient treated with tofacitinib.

CDR3 sequence: CASSLDRRDEQYF. The CDR3 nucleotides are TGTGCCAGCAGCTTAGACCGACGGGACGAGCAGTACTTC. The chain combines TRBV7-9 with TRBJ2-7; D remains ambiguous. V lost 1 base and J 5 bases, leaving 9 bases between the germline ends. Germline V gene lookup returns CDR1 SEHNR and CDR2 FQNEAQ (reference sequence). CDR3 length: 13 residues. The full variable domain, completed using reference TRBV7-9 and TRBJ2-7, is DTGVSQNPRHKITKRGQNVTFRCDPISEHNRLYWYRQTLGQGPEFLTYFQNEAQLEKSRLLSDRFSAERPKGSFSTLEIQRTEQGDSAMYLCASSLDRRDEQYFGPGTRLTVT.